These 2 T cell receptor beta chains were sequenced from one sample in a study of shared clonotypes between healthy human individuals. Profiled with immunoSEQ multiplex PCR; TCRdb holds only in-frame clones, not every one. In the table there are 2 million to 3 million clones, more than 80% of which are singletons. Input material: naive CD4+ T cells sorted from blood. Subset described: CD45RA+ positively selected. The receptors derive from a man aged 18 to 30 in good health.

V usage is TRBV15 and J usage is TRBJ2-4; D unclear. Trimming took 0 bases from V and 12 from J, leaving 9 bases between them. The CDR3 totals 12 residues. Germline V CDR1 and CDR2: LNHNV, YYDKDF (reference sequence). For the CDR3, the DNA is TGTGCCACCAGCAGAGATATGGCCGATCAGTACTTC. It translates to CATSRDMADQYF.

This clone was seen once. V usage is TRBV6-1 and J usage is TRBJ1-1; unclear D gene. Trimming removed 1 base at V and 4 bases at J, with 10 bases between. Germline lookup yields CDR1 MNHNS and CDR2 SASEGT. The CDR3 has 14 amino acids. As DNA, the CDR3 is TGTGCCAGCAGTGAAGATTTCGGCGGCACTGAAGCTTTCTTT. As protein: CASSEDFGGTEAFF.